This TCR beta chain came from a study of CD8 T cells in Susac syndrome. Study-wide points: The study acknowledged a relatively small number of individuals in its TCR sequencing and HLA analysis.

A word on this clonotype: Its specificity is not known.

Peripheral blood CD8+ and CD4+ T cells were profiled by TCR beta sequencing. The multiple sclerosis controls, all treatment-naive patients, had relapsing-remitting disease that was stable or active. Random hexamers served to reverse transcribe about 0.45 to 1 ug RNA. Amplification of TCR beta CDR3 across 54 Vbeta and 13 Jbeta was performed with immunoSEQ multiplex PCR. MiXCR was run by TCRdb on the immunoSEQ multiplex PCR reads, yielding one entry per CDR3 protein. The top ten clones hold approximately 0.2% of a sample with about 300,000 distinct CDR3 sequences, approximately 85% of them seen once. The specimen was CD8+ T cells from PBMCs. This receptor was identified in a human donor with multiple sclerosis.

CDR3 residues: CATRDPRGSRNEQFF. The CDR3 DNA sequence: TGTGCCACCAGAGACCCCCGCGGGAGTCGTAATGAGCAGTTCTTC. The chain has TRBV15 and TRBJ2-1, with 7 bases matching TRBD2. Germline V gene sequence: CDR1 LNHNV, CDR2 YYDKDF (reference sequence). The CDR3 extends over 15 amino acids. With 6 bases clipped from V and 7 bases from J, the junction kept 12 bases outside the gene matches.